This record covers a single T cell receptor beta chain. Its antigen is as yet unknown. It was with 60 Vbeta and 13 Jbeta primers that the PCR ran. Assay: immunoSEQ multiplex PCR; the TCRdb copy retains only in-frame clones and omits some. Of 280,000 or so clones in the sample, approximately 90% were seen once. This record comes from a study of cytomegalovirus exposure and HLA in healthy donors. As for the study in general: Early released data had about 85 million unique TCRs, all coming from HLA-typed donors. Findings and caveats of the study: The classifier reportedly diagnosed cytomegalovirus status with high sensitivity and specificity. In a later analysis, at a false discovery rate of 0.05, approximately 16,000 TCR beta sequences matched HLA alleles.

J gave up 2 bases and V 2 bases, and 5 bases lay outside the gene matches. This CDR3 has 15 residues. Germline V CDR1 and CDR2: SGHNT, YYREEE (reference sequence). The donors comprised healthy bone marrow donors. This TCR came from a woman between 18 and 29 years old in good health and CMV-seronegative. The sample taken for sequencing was PBMCs. The chain couples TRBV5-4 to TRBJ2-3; 7 bases line up with TRBD2. The CDR3 region is CASSLYGGYTDTQYF. CDR3 DNA sequence: TGTGCCAGCAGCTTATACGGGGGGTACACAGATACGCAGTATTTT.